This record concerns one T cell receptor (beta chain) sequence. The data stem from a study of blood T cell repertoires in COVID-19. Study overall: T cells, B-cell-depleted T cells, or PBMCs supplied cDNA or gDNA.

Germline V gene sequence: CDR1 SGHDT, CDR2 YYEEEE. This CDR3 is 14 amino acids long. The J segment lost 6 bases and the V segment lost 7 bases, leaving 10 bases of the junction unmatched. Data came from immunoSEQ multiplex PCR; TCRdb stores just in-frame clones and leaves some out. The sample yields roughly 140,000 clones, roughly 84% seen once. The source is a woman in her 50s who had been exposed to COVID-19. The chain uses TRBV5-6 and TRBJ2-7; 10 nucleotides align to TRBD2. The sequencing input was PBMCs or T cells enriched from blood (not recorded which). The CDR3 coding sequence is TGTGCCAGCGGCGTGACAGCGGGAGGGCGCGAGCAGTACTTC. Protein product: CASGVTAGGREQYF. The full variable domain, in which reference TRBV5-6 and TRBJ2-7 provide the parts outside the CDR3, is DAGVTQSPTHLIKTRGQQVTLRCSPKSGHDTVSWYQQALGQGPQFIFQYYEEEERQRGNFPDRFSGHQFPNYSSELNVNALLLGDSALYLCASGVTAGGREQYFGPGTRLTVT.